The 24 T cell receptor beta chains listed next were all sequenced from one sample in a study of T-cell memory formation after mild COVID-19. TCRdb used MiXCR to reprocess the 5' RACE reads, holding one entry per CDR3 protein. There are about 180,000 distinct CDR3 sequences in the sample; approximately 18% occur only once, and more than 3% lies in the top ten. Source material: PBMCs or a T cell subset sorted from them (not recorded which). The receptors were gathered from a man in his late teens or twenties who had mild COVID-19 (a few samples of this study predate the infection). Cell type and time point are not known.

The V and J genes are TRBV7-6 and TRBJ1-2; 8 positions match TRBD1. In germline, CDR1 is SGHVS, CDR2 FNYEAQ. V was clipped by 6 bases and J by 6 bases; unmatched bases: 6. CDR3 length equals 13 residues. The CDR3: CASSPWTGNGYTF. The CDR3 nucleotides read TGTGCCAGCAGTCCTTGGACAGGGAATGGCTACACCTTC.

This sequence joins TRBV28 and TRBJ1-4; tentatively, D is TRBD1 (5 bases). V shed 4 bases and J shed 8 bases, with 17 bases lying between them. CDR1 and CDR2 from the germline V gene are MDHEN and SYDVKM. CDR3 size: 15 residues. CDR3 coding DNA: TGTGCCAGCAGTTCCGCGACAGCGGTAGACGAAAAACTGTTTTTT. Its protein is CASSSATAVDEKLFF.

This clonotype was seen only a few times. The J gene is TRBJ2-1, the V gene TRBV11-3; maybe TRBD1 (5 bases). Germline loops: CDR1 SGHNT, CDR2 YENEEA. V was trimmed by 5 bases and J by 2 bases, leaving 10 bases between them. The length of the CDR3 is 14 residues. Here the CDR3 DNA reads TGTGCCAGCAGCCAAGGGGCCACCTACAATGAGCAGTTCTTC. Residues: CASSQGATYNEQFF. The whole variable domain, filled in from reference TRBV11-3 and TRBJ2-1, reads EAGVVQSPRYKIIEKKQPVAFWCNPISGHNTLYWYLQNLGQGPELLIRYENEEAVDDSQLPKDRFSAERLKGVDSTLKIQPAELGDSAVYLCASSQGATYNEQFFGPGTRLTVL.

The gene calls are TRBV4-1 and TRBJ2-2; the match to TRBD2 covers 13 bases. V lost 3 bases, J lost 7 bases, and 2 bases stayed unmatched. Germline V gene data show CDR1 as MGHRA and CDR2 as YSYEKL. This CDR3 has 15 amino acids. The chain's CDR3 is CASSQGLAGFGELFF. The CDR3 DNA is TGCGCCAGCAGCCAGGGACTAGCGGGGTTCGGGGAGCTGTTTTTT.

This clonotype was counted only a few times. The chain joins TRBV10-1 to TRBJ2-3, with D perhaps matching TRBD2 (5 bases). V dropped 0 bases and J dropped 6 bases, with 10 bases sitting between them. Germline CDR1 reads WNHNN; CDR2 reads SYGVQD (reference sequence). This CDR3 is 14 amino acids long. The CDR3 is CASSESGRADTQYF. CDR3 coding DNA: TGCGCCAGCAGTGAGTCTGGGAGAGCCGATACGCAGTATTTT.

This rearrangement joins TRBV4-1 to TRBJ1-4; D is perhaps TRBD1 (5 bases). In germline, CDR1 is MGHRA, CDR2 YSYEKL. Trimming shortened V by 4 bases and J by 3 bases, and 12 bases separated the two germline ends. The length of the CDR3 is 15 residues. The CDR3 region has the DNA TGCGCCAGCAGCCCCCCTAGGGGTTCTAATGAAAAACTGTTTTTT. Translated: CASSPPRGSNEKLFF.

This clonotype occurred a few times. This sequence joins TRBV6-6 and TRBJ1-6; TRBD1 might be the D (5 bases). V gave up 1 base and J gave up 0 bases, with 19 bases separating them. This CDR3 region has 20 residues. From germline, CDR1 is MNHNY and CDR2 SVGAGI (reference sequence). This chain's CDR3 is CASSYFAPGDSSSYNSPLHF. The CDR3 DNA reads TGTGCCAGCAGTTACTTCGCCCCGGGGGATTCTAGCTCCTATAATTCACCCCTCCACTTT.

This clonotype was observed a few times. The CDR3 sequence is CASSWVAGVSGRETQYF. The CDR3 bases are TGTGCCAGCAGTTGGGTGGCGGGGGTAAGCGGCCGAGAGACCCAGTACTTC. The V and J genes are TRBV5-5 and TRBJ2-5; TRBD2 matches 7 bases. V shed 5 bases, J shed 4 bases, and the junction held 17 bases outside the gene matches. Germline values: CDR1 SGHKS, CDR2 YYEKEE (reference sequence). The CDR3 totals 17 residues.

This clonotype was recorded many times. V usage is TRBV3-1 and J usage is TRBJ1-6; unclear D gene. The length of the CDR3 is 12 residues. Trimming removed 7 bases at V and 11 bases at J, with 12 bases between. CDR1 and CDR2 (germline): LGHDT, YNNKEL (reference sequence). The CDR3 nucleotides are TGTGCCAGCACGTCCGGTCTAACACCCCTCCACTTT. Translation gives CASTSGLTPLHF.

The table lists this clonotype with a few counts. The CDR3 nucleotides read TGCAGTGCTCAAATCTTGCGGAGTAGCACAGATACGCAGTATTTT. This codes for CSAQILRSSTDTQYF. The gene calls are TRBV20-1 and TRBJ2-3, with unresolved D. The V end lost 5 bases, the J end lost 0 bases, and 15 bases lay between the germline ends. Germline-derived CDR1 and CDR2 are DFQATT and SNEGSKA (reference sequence). CDR3 length equals 15 residues.

This chain links TRBV7-8 with TRBJ2-7, with D perhaps matching TRBD2 (5 bases). Per germline, CDR1 SGHVS and CDR2 FQNEAQ. V dropped 5 bases and J dropped 1 base, with 9 bases sitting between them. There are 13 residues in the CDR3. CDR3 nucleotide sequence: TGTGCCAGCAGCACGAGGGTTTCCTACGAGCAGTACTTC. Its protein product is CASSTRVSYEQYF.

This chain links TRBV11-1 with TRBJ1-4; a possible D gene is TRBD1 (5 bases). This CDR3 has 15 amino acids. V was cut by 4 bases and J by 8 bases, with 17 bases left in between. Germline V gives CDR1 SGHAT, CDR2 FQDESV (reference sequence). CDR3 sequence: CASSSSSGAREKLFF. CDR3 sequence (DNA): TGTGCCAGCAGCTCTTCGTCTGGGGCTCGGGAAAAACTGTTTTTT.

This clonotype was observed once. CDR3 residues: CASSPEPGLSTDTQYF. CDR3 DNA sequence: TGCGCCAGCAGCCCAGAACCGGGACTTAGCACAGATACGCAGTATTTT. The J gene is TRBJ2-3, the V gene TRBV5-1, with D perhaps TRBD2 (6 bases). Germline V gives CDR1 SGHRS, CDR2 YFSETQ. Trimming removed 4 bases from V and 0 bases from J, with 15 bases in between. This CDR3 comprises 16 residues.

The gene calls are TRBV5-1 and TRBJ2-2, with 10 bases matching TRBD2. The CDR3 contains 17 residues. Germline V CDR1 and CDR2: SGHRS, YFSETQ. Trimming cost V 4 bases and J 4 bases; bases outside gene matches: 10. Here the CDR3 reads CASSRTAGGPITGELFF. In DNA, the CDR3 is TGCGCCAGCAGCCGGACAGCGGGGGGGCCGATCACCGGGGAGCTGTTTTTT. Looking up the rest from reference TRBV5-1 and TRBJ2-2 gives the full variable domain: KAGVTQTPRYLIKTRGQQVTLSCSPISGHRSVSWYQQTPGQGLQFLFEYFSETQRNKGNFPGRFSGRQFSNSRSEMNVSTLELGDSALYLCASSRTAGGPITGELFFGEGSRLTVL.

The table lists this clonotype with many counts. This chain joins TRBV7-2 and TRBJ1-2; a weak D match, TRBD1 (6 bases). The CDR3 contains 14 residues. In germline, CDR1 is SGHTA, CDR2 FQGNSA. The V and J ends lost 7 bases and 1 base respectively, with 13 bases between them. CDR3 sequence: CASTQMDSNYGYTF. In nucleotides, the CDR3 is TGTGCCAGCACCCAAATGGACAGTAACTATGGCTACACCTTC.

This clonotype appeared a few times. V usage is TRBV20-1 and J usage is TRBJ1-2; D not certain. This CDR3 spans 15 amino acids. V was clipped by 3 bases and J by 2 bases, with 16 bases between them. The germline V gene encodes CDR1 DFQATT and CDR2 SNEGSKA (reference sequence). DNA of the CDR3: TGCAGTGCTAGGGCAATCTCGGCGGGAAACTATGGCTACACCTTC. This translates into CSARAISAGNYGYTF.

This clonotype was detected only a few times. V usage is TRBV6-5 and J usage is TRBJ1-2, with a possible D match to TRBD1 (6 bases). CDR3 size: 16 residues. Germline V gives CDR1 MNHEY, CDR2 SVGAGI. Trimming removed 4 bases from V and 3 bases from J, with 18 bases in between. CDR3 in DNA: TGTGCCAGCAGTTCTCATTATACAGGGCAATACTATGGCTACACCTTC. It encodes CASSSHYTGQYYGYTF.

This clonotype was detected many times. The chain joins TRBV18 to TRBJ2-7; D might be TRBD1 or TRBD2, each matching 5 bases. V was cut by 6 bases and J by 0 bases, with 30 bases left in between. The germline CDR1 and CDR2 sequences are KGHSH and LQKENI. The CDR3 covers 20 residues. The CDR3 reads CASSTTGTAPSNQSSYEQYV. The CDR3 DNA follows: TGTGCCAGCTCGACTACCGGGACGGCCCCATCTAACCAGAGCTCCTACGAGCAGTACGTC.

This chain links TRBV6-5 with TRBJ1-1, with 7 bases identical to TRBD1. The V gene's germline CDR1 is MNHEY and CDR2 SVGAGI. Unmatched junction bases numbered 5, after V lost 4 bases and J lost 9 bases. The CDR3 spans 12 residues. As DNA, the CDR3 is TGTGCCAGCAGTTCCAGGGGGAAGAAAGCTTTCTTT. Translation gives CASSSRGKKAFF.

The table lists this clonotype with a few counts. This chain links TRBV5-1 with TRBJ2-2; D is unclear. Germline loops: CDR1 SGHRS, CDR2 YFSETQ. Trimming removed 2 bases from V and 0 bases from J, with 8 bases in between. The CDR3 length is 15 residues. For the CDR3, the DNA is TGCGCCAGCAGCTTAATCGGTTCGAACACCGGGGAGCTGTTTTTT. Protein: CASSLIGSNTGELFF.

The table lists this clonotype with a few counts. The CDR3 region is CASHSSGGTYEQYV. The CDR3 DNA reads TGTGCCAGCCATTCGAGCGGGGGAACCTACGAGCAGTACGTC. The chain links TRBV2 to TRBJ2-7, with TRBD2 matching over 8 bases. CDR1 and CDR2 (germline): SNHLY, FYNNEI. J gave up 2 bases and V 8 bases, and 8 bases lay outside the gene matches. The CDR3 spans 14 residues.

This clonotype was seen a few times. The V gene is TRBV5-1, the J gene TRBJ2-6; D gene uncertain. Germline CDR1 SGHRS, CDR2 YFSETQ. V lost 2 bases to trimming and J lost 0 bases, with 6 bases between them. This CDR3 is 15 amino acids long. The CDR3 protein is CASSFGSSGANVLTF. In DNA, the CDR3 is TGCGCCAGCAGCTTCGGGTCCTCTGGGGCCAACGTCCTGACTTTC.

This clonotype was detected a few times. The genes are TRBV6-5 and TRBJ1-3; 7 positions agree with TRBD1. CDR3 size: 17 residues. V gave up 2 bases and J gave up 4 bases; unmatched junction bases: 11. Germline V gene sequence: CDR1 MNHEY, CDR2 SVGAGI. CDR3 amino acids: CASSYRQGGWSGNTIYF. CDR3 nucleotide sequence: TGTGCCAGCAGTTACCGACAGGGCGGCTGGTCCGGAAACACCATATATTTT.

This clonotype has a handful of counts. The chain is built from TRBV5-1 and TRBJ1-2, with D perhaps TRBD1 (6 bases). CDR3 length: 15 amino acids. CDR1 is SGHRS and CDR2 is YFSETQ in the germline V gene. Deletions cut 0 bases from V and 2 bases from J, with 11 bases between. The CDR3 sequence: CASSLGGDNNYGYTF. The CDR3 DNA sequence: TGCGCCAGCAGCTTGGGTGGGGACAACAACTATGGCTACACCTTC.